These 32 T cell receptor beta chains share one sample of origin, sequenced in a study of blood T cell repertoires in COVID-19. Repertoires were generated with immunoSEQ multiplex PCR, while TCRdb's copy carries only in-frame clones and drops some. In the table there are 350,000 to 400,000 clones, approximately 88% of which are singletons. Sequencing was performed on peripheral blood. The origin of the receptors is a woman aged 25 to 45 with COVID-19, enrolled during active disease.

The rearrangement links TRBV5-6 to TRBJ1-4; the match to TRBD1 covers 7 bases. V lost 4 bases to trimming and J lost 6 bases; unmatched junction nucleotides: 12. CDR1 SGHDT and CDR2 YYEEEE come from the germline V gene. This CDR3 is built from 16 residues. The CDR3 reads CASSLTRDRDYEKLFF. In nucleotides, the CDR3 is TGTGCCAGCAGCCTCACCCGCGACAGGGACTATGAAAAACTGTTTTTT.

The chain recombines TRBV6-5 with TRBJ1-2; possible D gene TRBD1, 5 bases. The CDR3 runs to 14 residues. CDR1 MNHEY and CDR2 SVGAGI come from the germline V gene. Trimming pared 3 bases from V and 4 bases from J, leaving 12 bases between. The CDR3 DNA reads TGTGCCAGCAGTTATAGGACGGGGGGCTATGGCTACACCTTC. This gives the protein CASSYRTGGYGYTF.

The rearrangement joins TRBV15 to TRBJ2-3; D is perhaps TRBD2 (6 bases). Per germline, CDR1 LNHNV and CDR2 YYDKDF (reference sequence). Trimming pared 0 bases from V and 4 bases from J, leaving 17 bases between. The CDR3 has 17 amino acids. The CDR3 DNA reads TGTGCCACCAGCAGAGATCGGTTGTCGGGAGTTTCAGATACGCAGTATTTT. Protein: CATSRDRLSGVSDTQYF.

The J gene is TRBJ1-1, the V gene TRBV6-2 or TRBV6-3, with 9 bases fitting TRBD1. CDR1 is MNHEY, CDR2 SVGEGT, per germline. The CDR3 is 17 residues long. V shed 2 bases, J shed 3 bases, and the junction held 10 bases outside the gene matches. The CDR3 spells CASSYAPGQGSYTEAFF. Written as DNA, the CDR3 is TGTGCCAGCAGTTACGCCCCGGGACAGGGTTCGTACACTGAAGCTTTCTTT.

This clone was seen a few times. The V gene is TRBV18, the J gene TRBJ2-7; D might be TRBD1 (5 bases). This CDR3 region has 12 residues. CDR1 is KGHSH, CDR2 LQKENI, per germline. V was shortened by 6 bases and J by 6 bases, with 12 bases between the two germline ends. CDR3 protein: CASSHQGREQYV. In DNA form, the CDR3 reads TGTGCCAGCTCTCACCAGGGCCGCGAGCAGTACGTC.

The J gene is TRBJ1-1, the V gene TRBV27, with D maybe TRBD1 (5 bases). The V and J ends lost 4 bases and 6 bases respectively, with 15 bases between them. The CDR3 totals 14 residues. The V gene's germline CDR1 is MNHEY and CDR2 SMNVEV (reference sequence). In DNA, the CDR3 is TGTGCCAGCAGTTGGGGGGTTTCGGTCCCTGAAGCTTTCTTT. Protein: CASSWGVSVPEAFF.

The V and J genes are TRBV18 and TRBJ2-7; maybe TRBD2 (6 bases). V was trimmed by 0 bases and J by 7 bases, leaving 13 bases between them. The germline CDR1 and CDR2 sequences are KGHSH and LQKENI. The CDR3 totals 14 residues. CDR3 sequence reads: CASSPPAGGGEQYV. The CDR3 bases are TGTGCCAGCTCACCACCGGCGGGCGGAGGGGAGCAGTACGTC.

This clone was seen only a few times. V is TRBV18 and J is TRBJ2-3, with TRBD2 matching 7 bases. Germline values: CDR1 KGHSH, CDR2 LQKENI. This CDR3 has 16 residues. V gave up 2 bases and J gave up 2 bases; unmatched junction bases: 7. The CDR3 loop reads CASSPAPGGNTDTQYF. The CDR3 region has the DNA TGTGCCAGCTCACCAGCCCCGGGGGGAAACACAGATACGCAGTATTTT.

The V and J genes are TRBV7-9 and TRBJ2-7, with TRBD1 identical over 8 bases. Germline CDR1 reads SEHNR; CDR2 reads FQNEAQ (reference sequence). CDR3 length: 15 residues. V lost 5 bases to trimming and J lost 5 bases; unmatched junction nucleotides: 11. This CDR3 is CASSQGQGDFDEQYV. DNA for the CDR3: TGTGCCAGCAGCCAAGGACAGGGCGATTTCGACGAGCAGTACGTC.

The chain recombines TRBV5-8 with TRBJ2-7; D perhaps matches TRBD1 (5 bases). From germline, CDR1 is SGHTS and CDR2 YDEGEE. Trimming took 0 bases from V and 4 from J, leaving 14 bases between them. The CDR3 consists of 15 residues. CDR3 sequence (DNA): TGTGCCAGCAGCTTGGGTGCAGGGATTTTTTACGAGCAGTACGTC. Amino acids: CASSLGAGIFYEQYV.

This clone came up once. J is TRBJ2-7 and V is TRBV6-5; tentative D call: TRBD1 (5 bases). The germline V and J ends were trimmed by 2 bases and 5 bases, with 16 bases remaining between them. The germline V gene has CDR1 MNHEY and CDR2 SVGAGI. The CDR3 totals 15 residues. CDR3 residues: CASSYGGQGKHEQYF. The DNA for the CDR3 is TGTGCCAGCAGTTACGGTGGGCAGGGAAAACACGAGCAGTACTTC.

This rearrangement joins TRBV7-2 to TRBJ2-7; 8 bases fit TRBD1. There are 13 residues in the CDR3. Germline V lookup: CDR1 SGHTA, CDR2 FQGNSA. V shed 5 bases, J shed 4 bases, and the junction held 4 bases outside the gene matches. CDR3 sequence: CASSIRTGYEQYV. CDR3 nucleotide sequence: TGTGCCAGCAGCATAAGGACAGGGTACGAGCAGTACGTC.

V and J are TRBV4-2 and TRBJ2-3; 8 bases map to TRBD2. Per germline, CDR1 LGHNA and CDR2 YNFKEQ. With V trimmed by 0 bases and J by 1 base, 3 bases remained unmatched. This CDR3 is 16 amino acids long. The CDR3 region is CASSQDRRGGTDTQYF. CDR3 coding DNA: TGTGCCAGCAGCCAAGATAGGCGGGGGGGCACAGATACGCAGTATTTT.

The chain links TRBV28 to TRBJ1-2; the D is unclear. V dropped 6 bases and J dropped 5 bases, with 16 bases sitting between them. The germline V gene encodes CDR1 MDHEN and CDR2 SYDVKM. The CDR3 covers 14 residues. CDR3 nucleotides: TGTGCCAGCAGACCGGGATCATATACTTATGGCTACACCTTC. This codes for CASRPGSYTYGYTF.

This chain connects TRBV28 to TRBJ1-2; D is unresolved. In germline, CDR1 is MDHEN, CDR2 SYDVKM. Trimming pared 5 bases from V and 6 bases from J, leaving 16 bases between. CDR3 length equals 14 residues. The CDR3 DNA follows: TGTGCCAGCAGTCCGTCGAGGGTCTTAAATGGCTACACCTTC. Translation: CASSPSRVLNGYTF.

This chain joins TRBV10-1 and TRBJ1-1; D perhaps matches TRBD1 (5 bases). CDR1 is WNHNN and CDR2 is SYGVQD in the germline V gene (reference sequence). There are 16 residues in the CDR3. The ends were cut back, 0 bases at V and 0 bases at J, with 11 bases in the middle. This chain's CDR3 is CASSESGQVMNTEAFF. As DNA, the CDR3 is TGCGCCAGCAGTGAGTCGGGGCAGGTCATGAACACTGAAGCTTTCTTT.

The sample holds one count of this clone. The V and J genes are TRBV11-2 and TRBJ1-3, with D maybe TRBD1 (6 bases). V was shortened by 5 bases and J by 4 bases, with 21 bases between the two germline ends. Germline V gene sequence: CDR1 SGHAT, CDR2 FQNNGV. The CDR3 runs to 17 residues. The CDR3 nucleotides read TGTGCCAGCAGCGTCCACCTCGGACGGGGGGCCGGAAACACCATATATTTT. This translates into CASSVHLGRGAGNTIYF.

The V gene is TRBV6-5, the J gene TRBJ2-4; no reliable D call. Germline CDR1 and CDR2: MNHEY and SVGAGI. The germline V and J ends were trimmed by 5 bases and 11 bases, with 19 bases remaining between them. CDR3 length: 14 residues. CDR3 sequence: CASSKPERPTLQYF. CDR3 in DNA: TGTGCCAGCAGTAAACCTGAGAGGCCTACCCTTCAGTACTTC.

The rearrangement joins TRBV27 to TRBJ2-5; 9 nucleotides match TRBD1. V trimming: 4 bases; J trimming: 4 bases; junction bases outside the gene matches: 19. This CDR3 has 19 amino acids. Germline CDR1 reads MNHEY; CDR2 reads SMNVEV (reference sequence). The CDR3 coding sequence is TGTGCCAGCAGTTCCCTTTTTTACCACAGGGGGCTAGGTTTAGAGACCCAGTACTTC. The encoded protein is CASSSLFYHRGLGLETQYF.

The chain uses TRBV10-3 and TRBJ1-3; no reliable D call. The germline gives CDR1 ENHRY, CDR2 SYGVKD. V was pared by 0 bases and J by 5 bases, with 8 bases between. The CDR3 length is 14 residues. The CDR3 is CAISESGSRNTIYF. The DNA for the CDR3 is TGTGCCATCAGTGAGTCGGGCAGTAGAAACACCATATATTTT.

To note about this clone: Other DNA variants within this sample encode the same CDR3. The chain employs TRBV5-1 and TRBJ2-5, with 14 bases lining up with TRBD2. This CDR3 is 16 amino acids long. Germline V gene sequence: CDR1 SGHRS, CDR2 YFSETQ. Germline trimming cut 4 bases from V and 2 bases from J; bases unmatched to any gene: 4. The CDR3 reads CASSLGTSGGQETQYF. The DNA of the CDR3 is TGCGCCAGCAGCCTAGGGACTAGCGGGGGACAAGAGACCCAGTACTTC.

The rearrangement links TRBV5-4 to TRBJ2-7, with 7 bases matching TRBD2. The CDR3 totals 15 residues. Germline V gives CDR1 SGHNT, CDR2 YYREEE (reference sequence). The ends lost 0 bases at V and 0 bases at J; junction bases unmatched: 3. The CDR3 DNA reads TGTGCCAGCAGCTTGGACAGCGGGACCTCCTACGAGCAGTACTTC. Residues: CASSLDSGTSYEQYF.

The table lists this clone with a count of one. CDR3 bases: TGTGCCAGCAGCACCCCCGGGACAGGGGTTGGCTACGAGCAGTACTTC. Residues: CASSTPGTGVGYEQYF. V gene TRBV5-5 combines with J gene TRBJ2-7, with 10 bases that match TRBD1. CDR3 size: 16 residues. The germline gives CDR1 SGHKS, CDR2 YYEKEE (reference sequence). V lost 4 bases, J lost 3 bases, and 10 bases stayed unmatched.

The gene calls are TRBV30 and TRBJ1-4; the D gene is possibly TRBD1 (5 bases). V was shortened by 6 bases and J by 12 bases, with 20 bases between the two germline ends. This CDR3 has 13 residues. Germline V lookup: CDR1 GTSNPN, CDR2 SVGIG (reference sequence). The CDR3 bases are TGTGCCTGTTCCCCGGGAGAACTGGGGGAACTGTTTTTT. Its translation is CACSPGELGELFF.

CDR3 loop: CASSYNGQGNYGYTF. CDR3 nucleotide sequence: TGTGCCAGCAGCTATAACGGACAGGGGAACTATGGCTACACCTTC. The chain is built from TRBV5-5 and TRBJ1-2; TRBD1 agrees at 9 bases. In germline, CDR1 is SGHKS, CDR2 YYEKEE (reference sequence). The junction had 5 bases not matched to a gene; V was cut back by 3 bases and J by 2 bases. This CDR3 is 15 amino acids long.

The chain is built from TRBV6-1 and TRBJ1-2, with a tentative D call TRBD1 (6 bases). This CDR3 comprises 16 residues. The V and J ends lost 5 bases and 4 bases respectively, with 20 bases between them. In germline, CDR1 is MNHNS, CDR2 SASEGT. Here the CDR3 DNA reads TGTGCCAGCAGTCAAGAATCAGGGGCGACAACCTATGGCTACACCTTC. It yields the protein CASSQESGATTYGYTF.

This chain links TRBV18 with TRBJ1-3; D not resolved. The length of the CDR3 is 16 residues. The germline gives CDR1 KGHSH, CDR2 LQKENI. Trimming removed 5 bases from V and 1 base from J, with 15 bases in between. CDR3 region: CASSLPHGLSGNTIYF. The CDR3 nucleotides are TGTGCCAGCTCATTGCCGCACGGACTGTCTGGAAACACCATATATTTT.

This rearrangement joins TRBV7-2 to TRBJ2-4; TRBD1 matches 7 bases. There are 14 residues in the CDR3. Germline V gene lookup returns CDR1 SGHTA and CDR2 FQGNSA. V gave up 5 bases and J gave up 4 bases; unmatched junction bases: 5. The CDR3 DNA sequence: TGTGCCAGCAGCCCACCGGGACAGAAAAACATTCAGTACTTC. It specifies CASSPPGQKNIQYF.

V is TRBV7-2 and J is TRBJ2-5; unclear D gene. CDR1 is SGHTA, CDR2 FQGNSA, per germline. V gave up 5 bases and J gave up 5 bases, with 12 bases separating them. The CDR3 consists of 13 residues. CDR3 loop: CASSRTPQETQYF. CDR3 DNA: TGTGCCAGCAGCCGCACCCCGCAGGAGACCCAGTACTTC.

V and J are TRBV28 and TRBJ2-7; the match to TRBD1 covers 9 bases. The V segment lost 7 bases and the J segment 4 bases; nucleotides outside the gene matches: 8. The CDR3 contains 14 residues. Per germline, CDR1 MDHEN and CDR2 SYDVKM. The CDR3 DNA reads TGTGCCAGCACGAAGAGGACAGGGGTGTACGAGCAGTACTTC. Residues: CASTKRTGVYEQYF. Variable domain in full (rest from reference TRBV28 and TRBJ2-7): DVKVTQSSRYLVKRTGEKVFLECVQDMDHENMFWYRQDPGLGLRLIYFSYDVKMKEKGDIPEGYSVSREKKERFSLILESASTNQTSMYLCASTKRTGVYEQYFGPGTRLTVT.

V is TRBV28 and J is TRBJ2-4; no clear D gene. The V gene lost 5 bases and the J gene lost 0 bases, with 11 bases spanning the gap. The CDR3 runs 15 residues. CDR1 is MDHEN, CDR2 SYDVKM, per germline. This chain's CDR3 is CASSDSRVAKNIQYF. CDR3 DNA: TGTGCCAGCAGTGATAGTAGAGTAGCCAAAAACATTCAGTACTTC.

Only a few counts were recorded for this clone. The chain is built from TRBV10-1 and TRBJ2-2; no clear D gene. This CDR3 has 11 residues. The V end lost 3 bases, the J end lost 8 bases, and 4 bases lay between the germline ends. CDR1 is WNHNN and CDR2 is SYGVQD in the germline V gene (reference sequence). The CDR3 here is CASSDLGELFF. In DNA, the CDR3 is TGCGCCAGCAGTGACCTTGGGGAGCTGTTTTTT.